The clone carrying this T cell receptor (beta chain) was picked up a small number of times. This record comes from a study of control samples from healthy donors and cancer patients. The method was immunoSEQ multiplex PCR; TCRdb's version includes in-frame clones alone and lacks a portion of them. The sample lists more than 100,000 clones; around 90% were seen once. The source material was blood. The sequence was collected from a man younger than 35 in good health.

The CDR3 DNA reads TGCAGCCCGGGGACAGGAAATAGCAATCAGCCCCAGCATTTT. Encoded protein: CSPGTGNSNQPQHF. V is TRBV29-1 and J is TRBJ1-5; 8 nucleotides align to TRBD1. The CDR3 loop spans 14 amino acids. Germline V gene sequence: CDR1 SQVTM, CDR2 ANQGSEA. Losses at the gene ends were 8 bases for V and 0 bases for J; bases not matched to a gene: 6.